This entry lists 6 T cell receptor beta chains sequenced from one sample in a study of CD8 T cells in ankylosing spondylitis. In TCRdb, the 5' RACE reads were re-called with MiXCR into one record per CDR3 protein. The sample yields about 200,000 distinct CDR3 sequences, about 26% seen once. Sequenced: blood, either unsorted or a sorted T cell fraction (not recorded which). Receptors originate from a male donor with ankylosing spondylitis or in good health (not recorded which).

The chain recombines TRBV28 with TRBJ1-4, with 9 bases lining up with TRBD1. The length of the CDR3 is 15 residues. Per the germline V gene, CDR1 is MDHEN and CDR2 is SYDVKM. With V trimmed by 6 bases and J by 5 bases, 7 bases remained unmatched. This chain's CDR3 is CASRSSGTGNEKLFF. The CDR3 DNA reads TGTGCCAGCAGAAGCTCCGGGACAGGGAATGAAAAACTGTTTTTT.

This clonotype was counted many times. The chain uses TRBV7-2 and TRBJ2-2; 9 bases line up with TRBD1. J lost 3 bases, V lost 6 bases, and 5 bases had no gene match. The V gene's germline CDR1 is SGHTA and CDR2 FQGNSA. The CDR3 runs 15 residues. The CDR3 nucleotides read TGTGCCAGCAGACCCGGGACAGGGTACACCGGGGAGCTGTTTTTT. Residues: CASRPGTGYTGELFF. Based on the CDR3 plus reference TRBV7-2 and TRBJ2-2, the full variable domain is GAGVSQSPSNKVTEKGKDVELRCDPISGHTALYWYRQSLGQGLEFLIYFQGNSAPDKSGLPSDRFSAERTGGSVSTLTIQRTQQEDSAVYLCASRPGTGYTGELFFGEGSRLTVL.

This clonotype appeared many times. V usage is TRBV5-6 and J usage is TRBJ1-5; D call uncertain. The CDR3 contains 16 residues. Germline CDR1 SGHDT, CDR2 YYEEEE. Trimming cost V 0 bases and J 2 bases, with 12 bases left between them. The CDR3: CASSLAKGKGNQPQHF. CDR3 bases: TGTGCCAGCAGCTTGGCCAAGGGTAAGGGCAATCAGCCCCAGCATTTT.

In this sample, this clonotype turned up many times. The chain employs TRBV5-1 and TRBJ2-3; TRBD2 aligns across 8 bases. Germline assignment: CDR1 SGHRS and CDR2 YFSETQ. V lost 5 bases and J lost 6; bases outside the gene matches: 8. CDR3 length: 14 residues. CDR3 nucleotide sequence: TGCGCCAGCAGTACCGGGAGGGCCGGTGATACGCAGTATTTT. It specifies CASSTGRAGDTQYF.

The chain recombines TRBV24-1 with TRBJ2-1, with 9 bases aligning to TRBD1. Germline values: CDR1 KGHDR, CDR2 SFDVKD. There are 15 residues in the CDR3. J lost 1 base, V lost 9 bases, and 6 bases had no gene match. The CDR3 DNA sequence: TGTGCCACCGGACCGGGACAGGGTTCCTACAATGAGCAGTTCTTC. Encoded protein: CATGPGQGSYNEQFF.

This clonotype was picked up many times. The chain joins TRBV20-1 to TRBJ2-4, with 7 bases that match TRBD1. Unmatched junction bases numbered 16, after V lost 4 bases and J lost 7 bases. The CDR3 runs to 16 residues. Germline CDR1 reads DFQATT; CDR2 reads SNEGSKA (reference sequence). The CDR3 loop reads CSAISQGTALGNIQYF. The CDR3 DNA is TGCAGTGCTATCTCTCAAGGGACAGCCTTAGGGAACATTCAGTACTTC.